Listed below are T cell receptor beta chains from one sample, sequenced in a study of shared T cell receptors in the human thymus. The protocol was immunoSEQ multiplex PCR, while the TCRdb copy is restricted to in-frame clones and leaves out a portion. The data show 500,000 to 550,000 clones, with approximately 80% seen just once and approximately 0.013% held by the top ten. The same data also contributed to another study, on human thymus T cells.

The source material was thymocytes. The receptors originated from a boy less than two years old with a congenital heart defect. Both conserved end residues are part of each CDR3. Each record gives: CDR3 protein, CDR3 DNA, clone size, J gene, V gene, D gene. D genes are given only for firm matches. Size is omitted from some rows. Given values are once, few, many or a class for expanded clones.

CASSEVAGVGNNEQFF	TGTGCCAGCAGTGAAGTAGCGGGAGTAGGCAACAATGAGCAGTTCTTC	NA	TRBJ2-1	TRBV27	TRBD2
CASSLSPLQDEQYF	TGTGCCAGCAGCTTATCCCCGCTACAGGACGAGCAGTACTTC	NA	TRBJ2-7	TRBV7-2	NA
CASSPGGLADTGELFF	TGTGCCAGTAGTCCCGGGGGACTAGCGGACACCGGGGAGCTGTTTTTT	NA	TRBJ2-2	TRBV19	TRBD2
CASSADSNEKLFF	TGTGCCAGCAGCGCGGACAGTAATGAAAAACTGTTTTTT	NA	TRBJ1-4	TRBV9	NA
CASSEALHGGFYEQYF	TGTGCCAGCAGTGAAGCGCTTCATGGGGGCTTTTACGAGCAGTACTTC	NA	TRBJ2-7	TRBV6-1	NA
CASSLTGFSGANVLTF	TGTGCCAGCAGCTTAACAGGATTCTCTGGGGCCAACGTCCTGACTTTC	NA	TRBJ2-6	TRBV7-9	NA
CASSVVEGCEQYF	TGTGCCAGCAGCGTAGTGGAGGGTTGCGAGCAGTACTTC	NA	TRBJ2-7	TRBV9	NA
CASSRRTTFSSYEQYF	TGTGCCAGTAGTCGCCGGACTACCTTCAGCTCCTACGAGCAGTACTTC	NA	TRBJ2-7	TRBV19	NA
CASSQAPPRTSQRADTQYF	TGCGCCAGCAGCCAAGCTCCCCCCAGGACGTCCCAGAGGGCAGATACGCAGTATTTT	NA	TRBJ2-3	TRBV4-3	NA
CASSSGTGNTGELFF	TGTGCCAGCAGTTCCGGGACAGGGAACACCGGGGAGCTGTTTTTT	NA	TRBJ2-2	TRBV28	TRBD1
CASSWDRRYSGNTIYF	TGTGCCAGCAGTTGGGACAGGCGATACTCTGGAAACACCATATATTTT	NA	TRBJ1-3	TRBV28	TRBD1
CASSLIARAVRQYF	TGTGCCAGCAGTTTAATAGCCCGAGCGGTTCGGCAGTACTTC	NA	TRBJ2-7	TRBV27	NA
CSAGALYEQYF	TGCAGTGCAGGGGCCCTTTACGAGCAGTACTTC	NA	TRBJ2-7	TRBV20-1	NA
CASSPPPAGGSQSSYEQYF	TGTGCCAGCAGCCCCCCCCCGGCGGGAGGGTCCCAGAGCTCCTACGAGCAGTACTTC	NA	TRBJ2-7	TRBV9	TRBD2
CSAPLDETQYF	TGCAGTGCCCCCCTAGATGAGACCCAGTACTTC	NA	TRBJ2-5	TRBV20-1	NA
CAISDGGQGKYEQYF	TGTGCCATCAGTGATGGGGGACAGGGAAAGTACGAGCAGTACTTC	NA	TRBJ2-7	TRBV10-3	TRBD1
CASSGGTSGNNEQFF	TGTGCCAGCAGTGGAGGGACTAGCGGAAACAATGAGCAGTTCTTC	NA	TRBJ2-1	TRBV6-1	TRBD2
CSAGCHEQYF	TGCAGTGCCGGGTGCCACGAGCAGTACTTC	NA	TRBJ2-7	TRBV20-1	NA
CATSTQRELLDTQYF	TGTGCCACCAGCACCCAGCGGGAGTTACTAGATACGCAGTATTTT	NA	TRBJ2-3	TRBV15	TRBD2
CASSPTTGTQYGYTF	TGTGCCAGCAGCCCGACGACCGGGACACAGTATGGCTACACCTTC	NA	TRBJ1-2	TRBV11-3	NA
CASSEVGTANYGYTF	TGTGCCAGCAGTGAAGTCGGGACAGCCAACTATGGCTACACCTTC	NA	TRBJ1-2	TRBV6-1	TRBD1
CASSQDPGVFGGGMGEQFF	TGTGCCAGCAGCCAAGATCCCGGGGTTTTTGGGGGGGGTATGGGTGAGCAGTTCTTC	NA	TRBJ2-1	TRBV4-2	TRBD2
CASSLDSREVAPYEQYF	TGTGCCAGCAGCTTAGATTCCCGGGAGGTAGCTCCCTACGAGCAGTACTTC	NA	TRBJ2-7	TRBV11-2	TRBD2
CASSAAGYNEQFF	TGTGCCAGCAGCGCTGCGGGTTACAATGAGCAGTTCTTC	NA	TRBJ2-1	TRBV11-3	NA
CASSPGQGGANVLTF	TGCGCCAGCAGCCCGGGACAGGGTGGGGCCAACGTCCTGACTTTC	NA	TRBJ2-6	TRBV4-3	TRBD1
CASSLASSGVNTEAFF	TGTGCCAGCAGCTTAGCGTCGTCAGGGGTGAACACTGAAGCTTTCTTT	once	TRBJ1-1	TRBV7-2	NA
CASSPRGQSYGYTF	TGTGCCAGCAGTCCAAGGGGACAGTCCTATGGCTACACCTTC	NA	TRBJ1-2	TRBV27	TRBD1
CASSFGISYEQYF	TGTGCCAGCAGTTTCGGTATCTCCTACGAGCAGTACTTC	NA	TRBJ2-7	TRBV28	NA
CASSQGVVTGRGETQYF	TGTGCCAGCAGCCAAGGAGTAGTGACGGGCCGGGGAGAGACCCAGTACTTC	NA	TRBJ2-5	TRBV4-2	NA
CASSQRPGQGFDEQYF	TGTGCCAGTAGTCAACGCCCGGGACAGGGGTTTGACGAGCAGTACTTC	NA	TRBJ2-7	TRBV19	TRBD1
CASSPRSHGDEQYF	TGTGCCAGCAGCCCGCGATCCCACGGGGACGAGCAGTACTTC	NA	TRBJ2-7	TRBV11-2	NA
CATSTTGTGGQNTGELFF	TGTGCCACCAGCACAACCGGGACAGGGGGGCAGAACACCGGGGAGCTGTTTTTT	NA	TRBJ2-2	TRBV15	TRBD1
CARYDRGRNQPQHF	TGTGCCAGATATGACAGGGGGCGAAATCAGCCCCAGCATTTT	NA	TRBJ1-5	TRBV9	TRBD1
CASSQDLRISGETQYF	TGCGCCAGCAGCCAAGATCTACGCATCTCGGGGGAGACCCAGTACTTC	NA	TRBJ2-5	TRBV4-1	NA
CASSINRTHSNQPQHF	TGTGCCAGTAGTATTAACAGGACCCATAGCAATCAGCCCCAGCATTTT	NA	TRBJ1-5	TRBV19	NA
CASSRLGTRSYNEQFF	TGTGCCAGCAGCCGCCTTGGTACTCGCTCCTACAATGAGCAGTTCTTC	NA	TRBJ2-1	TRBV5-5	NA
CASSTYYTQSSSSYEQYF	TGTGCCAGCAGCACCTATTACACACAGTCATCAAGCTCCTACGAGCAGTACTTC	NA	TRBJ2-7	TRBV21-1	NA
CASSLGPSQGCLGNTIYF	TGTGCCAGCAGCTTAGGTCCTTCTCAGGGGTGTTTAGGAAACACCATATATTTT	NA	TRBJ1-3	TRBV7-2	NA
CASTGTSGRVYNEQFF	TGTGCCAGCACCGGGACTAGCGGGAGGGTCTACAATGAGCAGTTCTTC	NA	TRBJ2-1	TRBV27	TRBD2
CASTRSGSGYNEQFF	TGTGCCAGCACCCGTTCGGGTAGCGGGTACAATGAGCAGTTCTTC	NA	TRBJ2-1	TRBV27	TRBD2
CAIRPYRVATPNYGYTF	TGTGCCATCAGACCCTACCGGGTGGCTACCCCTAACTATGGCTACACCTTC	NA	TRBJ1-2	TRBV10-3	NA
CASSTHGLAGETQYF	TGTGCCAGCAGCACCCACGGACTAGCTGGAGAGACCCAGTACTTC	NA	TRBJ2-5	TRBV7-3	TRBD2
CASSPRPLAGWYEQFF	TGTGCCAGCAGCCCTCGGCCCCTAGCGGGATGGTATGAGCAGTTCTTC	few	TRBJ2-1	TRBV27	TRBD2
CASSFTLAGETDTQYF	TGTGCCAGCAGCTTTACCTTAGCGGGAGAAACAGATACGCAGTATTTT	few	TRBJ2-3	TRBV5-4	TRBD2
CARQRGTSCHEQYF	TGCGCCAGACAAAGAGGGACTAGTTGTCACGAGCAGTACTTC	NA	TRBJ2-7	TRBV4-1	TRBD2
CASSLEPTGFYEQYF	TGCGCCAGCAGCTTGGAGCCGACAGGTTTCTACGAGCAGTACTTC	NA	TRBJ2-7	TRBV5-1	NA
CASSSWGAGANVLTF	TGTGCCAGCAGCTCGTGGGGGGCTGGGGCCAACGTCCTGACTTTC	NA	TRBJ2-6	TRBV5-6	NA
CASSQDLGTGDSYEQYF	TGCGCCAGCAGCCAAGATCTCGGGACAGGGGATTCTTACGAGCAGTACTTC	NA	TRBJ2-7	TRBV4-1	TRBD1
CASSESFLGLGNTEAFF	TGTGCCAGCAGTGAATCCTTCTTGGGTCTAGGGAACACTGAAGCTTTCTTT	NA	TRBJ1-1	TRBV25-1	NA
CASSSLWGDREETQYF	TGTGCCAGCAGCTCCCTCTGGGGCGATAGGGAAGAGACCCAGTACTTC	few	TRBJ2-5	TRBV7-9	NA
CASSFDGGEKLFF	TGTGCCAGCAGCTTCGACGGCGGTGAAAAACTGTTTTTT	NA	TRBJ1-4	TRBV7-7	NA
CASSLAPESPYEQYF	TGCGCCAGCAGCTTGGCTCCTGAAAGCCCCTACGAGCAGTACTTC	NA	TRBJ2-7	TRBV5-1	NA